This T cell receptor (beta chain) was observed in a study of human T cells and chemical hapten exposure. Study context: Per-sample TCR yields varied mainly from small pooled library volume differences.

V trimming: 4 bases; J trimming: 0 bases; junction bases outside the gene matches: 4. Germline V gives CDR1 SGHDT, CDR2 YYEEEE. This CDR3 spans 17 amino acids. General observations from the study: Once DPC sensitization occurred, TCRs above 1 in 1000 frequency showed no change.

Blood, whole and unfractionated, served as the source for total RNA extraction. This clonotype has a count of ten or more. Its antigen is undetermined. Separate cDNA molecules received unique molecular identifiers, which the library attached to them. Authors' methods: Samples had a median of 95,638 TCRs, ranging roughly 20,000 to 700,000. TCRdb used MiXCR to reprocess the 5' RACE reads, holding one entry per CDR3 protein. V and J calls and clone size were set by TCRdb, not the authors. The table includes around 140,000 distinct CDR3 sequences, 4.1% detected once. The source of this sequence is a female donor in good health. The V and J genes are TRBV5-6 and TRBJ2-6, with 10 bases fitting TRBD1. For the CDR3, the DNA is TGTGCCAGCAGCGCCGGGACAGGGGACTCTGGGGCCAACGTCCTGACTTTC. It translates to CASSAGTGDSGANVLTF.